This T cell receptor (beta chain) was sequenced during a study of T cells in Graves' hyperthyroidism and ophthalmopathy. Germline V gene data show CDR1 as MNHNS and CDR2 as SASEGT. The CDR3 runs 17 residues. Unmatched junction bases numbered 12, after V lost 7 bases and J lost 5 bases. What was amplified from RNA transcripts were TCR beta CDR3 regions. The study used the HTBI primer set for a first-round RT-PCR of the TCR CDR3. TCRdb called the multiplex PCR reads again in MiXCR, with one record for every CDR3 protein. The sample lists about 640,000 distinct CDR3 sequences, about a fifth occurring once.

The sequence came from a man aged 30 to 39 with Graves' ophthalmopathy. The chain uses TRBV6-1 and TRBJ2-2; 11 bases map to TRBD2. Sequenced: blood. The CDR3 loop is CASTPHPSGRRTGELFF. The CDR3 DNA is TGTGCCAGCACCCCCCACCCTAGCGGGAGGCGGACCGGGGAGCTGTTTTTT.